This T cell receptor beta chain was found in a study of cytomegalovirus exposure and HLA in healthy donors. With regard to this clone: What it binds is unknown.

The PCR had 60 Vbeta and 13 Jbeta primers. This table comes from immunoSEQ multiplex PCR, and its TCRdb copy is limited to in-frame clones, with some not included. This table has 150,000 to 200,000 clones, around 76% appearing once. Study-wide results and limits: Sequencing had likely introduced a cluster of highly shared sequence variants as an artifact. For TCR beta chains, V- and J-gene trimming was later linked to a missense DCLRE1C variant.

What was sequenced was PBMCs. The source is a girl aged 5-17 years in good health and CMV-seropositive.

DNA of the CDR3: TGTGCCAGCAGCCGTAGGGGGGGAGAGACCCAGTACTTC. This encodes CASSRRGGETQYF. The V call is TRBV5-4, the J call TRBJ2-5, with D possibly being TRBD2 (7 bases). The V end lost 4 bases, the J end lost 4 bases, and 11 bases lay between the germline ends. Germline V gives CDR1 SGHNT, CDR2 YYREEE (reference sequence). The CDR3 has 13 amino acids.